The entry below describes one TCR beta chain. Its antigen is unknown. Arm-PCR of CDR3 regions and iRepertoire HTBI primers were the basis on which TCR beta libraries were built. TCRdb fed the multiplex PCR reads into MiXCR, producing one record per CDR3 protein. Seen here are 500,000 to 700,000 distinct CDR3 sequences, 25% to 35% observed once, and the top ten hold 35% to 55%. Germline assignment: CDR1 SEHNR and CDR2 FQNEAQ (reference sequence). This CDR3 has 16 amino acids. V shed 2 bases, J shed 1 base, and the junction held 6 bases outside the gene matches. This specimen comes from a study of regulatory T cells in long-lasting Graves disease. About the research overall: Patients met the persistent Graves' disease definition after over 5 years of antithyroid drugs with positive TSH receptor antibodies.

Overall study findings and caveats: Accuracy was possibly reduced by small sample size.

Time point noted: persistent/refractory GD, antithyroid drugs over 5 years with positive TRAb. From RNA extracted from PBMCs, the TCR library was made. The sequences come from peripheral blood mononuclear cells (PBMCs), collected when the disease was refractory, from a patient treated with antithyroid drugs. The sequence was collected from a female donor with Graves disease. This chain links TRBV7-9 with TRBJ2-7; TRBD2 agrees at 9 bases. The CDR3 nucleotides read TGTGCCAGCAGCTTACCCCCGGGACTAGCTTCCTACGAGCAGTACTTC. Protein: CASSLPPGLASYEQYF.